The next 2 T cell receptor beta chains were all read from a single sample in a study of breast tumors, draining lymph nodes, adjacent tissues. Samples came from axillary lymph nodes draining the breast cancer. TCRdb re-derived calls from the multiplex PCR reads in MiXCR, one entry per CDR3 protein. The table shows around 250,000 distinct CDR3 sequences, with about 34% occurring only once. The sequencing input was axillary lymph node tissue. The receptors originated from a female donor with breast cancer. Some clones in this sample may be carry-over from other donors' samples.

There are a few counts of this clonotype. The chain employs TRBV7-3 and TRBJ2-3; tentative D call: TRBD1 (5 bases). The better agreement between TRBJ1-5 and the DNA end casts doubt on the J call. Germline V gene sequence: CDR1 SGHTA, CDR2 FQGTGA. There are 15 residues in the CDR3. This chain's CDR3 is CASSLGGAWGDTQHF. The CDR3 DNA reads TGTGCCAGCAGCTTAGGTGGGGCCTGGGGAGATACGCAGCATTTT.

This chain links TRBV29-1 with TRBJ1-6; D remains unclear. Trimming shortened V by 4 bases and J by 8 bases, and 3 bases separated the two germline ends. The CDR3 has 10 residues. Per the germline V gene, CDR1 is SQVTM and CDR2 is ANQGSEA. CDR3 in amino acids: CSVADSPLHF. CDR3 sequence (DNA): TGCAGCGTTGCGGATTCACCCCTCCACTTT.